These T cell receptor beta chains were read from a single sample in a study of liver allograft versus peripheral blood T cells. TCRdb independently ran MiXCR on the reads; one entry per CDR3 protein. Among 15,000 or so distinct CDR3 sequences, 25% to 30% were seen once, and the ten largest hold approximately 2.2%. The receptors were sampled from a human patient who had a liver transplant. Some T cells may have come from the graft donor. Each CDR3 is given with its conserved first and last residue. A D gene is named only where the DNA matches it firmly. A row's size may be missing; if present it is once, few, many or a size class.

j_gene: TRBJ1-4
v_gene: TRBV19
d_gene: TRBD1
abundance: medium-sized
CDR3nt: TGTGCCAGTAGCTGGGACAGGGGTGAAAAACTGTTTTTT
CDR3aa: CASSWDRGEKLFF

j_gene: TRBJ2-5
v_gene: TRBV12-3/TRBV12-4
d_gene: TRBD1
abundance: -
CDR3nt: TGTGCCAGCAGTTTAAGGGGGCCAGAGACCCAGTACTTC
CDR3aa: CASSLRGPETQYF

j_gene: TRBJ1-1
v_gene: TRBV14
d_gene: -
abundance: few
CDR3nt: TGTGCCAGCAGCCAGTCGGTCGGGGGTTGGACTGAAGCTTTCTTT
CDR3aa: CASSQSVGGWTEAFF

j_gene: TRBJ1-2
v_gene: TRBV19
d_gene: -
abundance: many
CDR3nt: TGTGCCAGTAGAGGTCAGGGGTCCGATGGCTACACCTTC
CDR3aa: CASRGQGSDGYTF

j_gene: TRBJ2-5
v_gene: TRBV7-6
d_gene: -
abundance: -
CDR3nt: TGTGCCAGCAGCCCGGGGCTAGGGGAGACCCAGTACTTC
CDR3aa: CASSPGLGETQYF

j_gene: TRBJ1-4
v_gene: TRBV18
d_gene: TRBD1
abundance: medium-sized
CDR3nt: TGTGCCAGCTCACCGACAGGGGACCGAGAAAAACTGTTTTTT
CDR3aa: CASSPTGDREKLFF

j_gene: TRBJ2-7
v_gene: TRBV27
d_gene: -
abundance: many
CDR3nt: TGTGCCAGCAGTTTAGGCGGGGTGAGCTCCTACGAGCAGTACTTC
CDR3aa: CASSLGGVSSYEQYF

j_gene: TRBJ2-7
v_gene: TRBV20-1
d_gene: TRBD1
abundance: -
CDR3nt: TGCAGTGCTAGAGCTACGGGACAGGGCTACGAGCAGTACTTC
CDR3aa: CSARATGQGYEQYF

j_gene: TRBJ2-1
v_gene: TRBV12-3/TRBV12-4
d_gene: -
abundance: few
CDR3nt: TGTGCCAGCAGTTTAGTAGGGGGGGATGGAAATGAGCAGTTCTTC
CDR3aa: CASSLVGGDGNEQFF

j_gene: TRBJ2-1
v_gene: TRBV6-2/TRBV6-3
d_gene: TRBD2
abundance: medium-sized
CDR3nt: TGTGCCGGATCAAAGCGGGGGACTCTCAATGAGCAGTTCTTC
CDR3aa: CAGSKRGTLNEQFF

j_gene: TRBJ2-2
v_gene: TRBV30
d_gene: -
abundance: few
CDR3nt: TGTGCCTGGACCAAACAGAATGCCGGGGAGCTGTTTTTT
CDR3aa: CAWTKQNAGELFF

j_gene: TRBJ1-1
v_gene: TRBV6-5
d_gene: -
abundance: -
CDR3nt: TGTGCCAGCAGTTCAATCCTCGACAGGAACACTGAAGCTTTCTTT
CDR3aa: CASSSILDRNTEAFF

j_gene: TRBJ2-1
v_gene: TRBV18
d_gene: TRBD2
abundance: -
CDR3nt: TGTGCCAGCTCACCACCTCTAGCGGGAGAATTCTCCTACAATGAGCAGTTCTTC
CDR3aa: CASSPPLAGEFSYNEQFF

j_gene: TRBJ1-1
v_gene: TRBV19
d_gene: TRBD1
abundance: medium-sized
CDR3nt: TGTGCCAGTAGAGCAGGGGGCTTGGGCACTGAAGCTTTCTTT
CDR3aa: CASRAGGLGTEAFF

j_gene: TRBJ1-2
v_gene: TRBV10-3
d_gene: -
abundance: -
CDR3nt: TGTGCCATCAGTGGGGGTGGCGGCTACACCTTC
CDR3aa: CAISGGGGYTF

j_gene: TRBJ1-6
v_gene: TRBV11-2
d_gene: TRBD1
abundance: few
CDR3nt: TGTGCCAGCAGCTTAACAGGGGGGAACTCACCCCTCCACTTT
CDR3aa: CASSLTGGNSPLHF

j_gene: TRBJ2-7
v_gene: TRBV28
d_gene: TRBD2
abundance: once
CDR3nt: TGTGCCAGCACCCCCTCCGCGGGGGGGGGATACGAGCAGTACTTC
CDR3aa: CASTPSAGGGYEQYF

j_gene: TRBJ2-7
v_gene: TRBV29-1
d_gene: -
abundance: medium-sized
CDR3nt: TGCAGCGCCCGGGACACCTCCTACGAGCAGTACTTC
CDR3aa: CSARDTSYEQYF

j_gene: TRBJ1-1
v_gene: TRBV12-3/TRBV12-4
d_gene: -
abundance: -
CDR3nt: TGTGCCAGCAGTGCGACGGTGAACACTGAAGCTTTCTTT
CDR3aa: CASSATVNTEAFF

j_gene: TRBJ2-1
v_gene: TRBV19
d_gene: TRBD2
abundance: medium-sized
CDR3nt: TGTGCCAGTAGTATAGCCCCGAGGCTAGCGGGACCCCATGAGCAGTTCTTC
CDR3aa: CASSIAPRLAGPHEQFF

j_gene: TRBJ2-5
v_gene: TRBV18
d_gene: TRBD1
abundance: medium-sized
CDR3nt: TGTGCCAGCTCGCTAGACAGGGGGGCAGAGACCCAGTACTTC
CDR3aa: CASSLDRGAETQYF

j_gene: TRBJ2-2
v_gene: TRBV9
d_gene: -
abundance: many
CDR3nt: TGTGCCAGCAGCACGCGACAGGCAGGTGGCGGGGAGCTGTTTTTT
CDR3aa: CASSTRQAGGGELFF

j_gene: TRBJ2-4
v_gene: TRBV19
d_gene: TRBD1
abundance: medium-sized
CDR3nt: TGTGCCAGTAGTTTCTGGGACAGTGTAGCCAAAAACATTCAGTACTTC
CDR3aa: CASSFWDSVAKNIQYF